Following are 10 T cell receptor beta chains from one sample sequenced in a study of blood T cell repertoires in COVID-19. Repertoires were generated with immunoSEQ multiplex PCR, while TCRdb's copy carries only in-frame clones and drops some. The sample carries roughly 330,000 clones, approximately 89% recorded once. What was sequenced was PBMCs or T cells enriched from blood (not recorded which). These receptor sequences come from a woman in her 30s who had recovered from COVID-19.

DNA of the CDR3: TGTGCCAGCAGCCAAGGACAGGGGGTGAGGTCCTACAATGAGCAGTTCTTC. This encodes CASSQGQGVRSYNEQFF. V is TRBV4-2 and J is TRBJ2-1; the match to TRBD1 covers 9 bases. The CDR3 consists of 17 residues. V lost 1 base, J lost 1 base, and 5 bases stayed unmatched. CDR1 LGHNA and CDR2 YNFKEQ come from the germline V gene.

This clone was seen just once. The chain carries TRBV7-3 and TRBJ2-5; 7 bases are shared with TRBD2. The germline CDR1 and CDR2 sequences are SGHTA and FQGTGA. The CDR3 spans 13 residues. J gave up 5 bases and V 5 bases, and 5 bases lay outside the gene matches. CDR3 region: CASSGGVLETQYF. The CDR3 bases are TGTGCCAGCAGCGGGGGGGTGTTGGAGACCCAGTACTTC.

The chain combines TRBV28 with TRBJ2-3; D uncertain. The CDR3 is 15 residues long. The germline V gene has CDR1 MDHEN and CDR2 SYDVKM. Trimming removed 7 bases from V and 1 base from J, with 15 bases in between. CDR3 bases: TGTGCCAGCACCTCTAGGAAAAGGCGCACAGATACGCAGTATTTT. Its translation: CASTSRKRRTDTQYF.

The J gene is TRBJ1-2, the V gene TRBV18, with D uncertain. CDR3 length equals 14 residues. V dropped 3 bases and J dropped 3 bases, with 11 bases sitting between them. The germline CDR1 and CDR2 sequences are KGHSH and LQKENI. CDR3 bases: TGTGCCAGCTCACCGGTGGTAGCCGACTATGGCTACACCTTC. It is translated as CASSPVVADYGYTF.

The chain couples TRBV5-6 to TRBJ1-1, with TRBD1 identical over 10 bases. The germline CDR1 and CDR2 sequences are SGHDT and YYEEEE. This CDR3 is 15 amino acids long. V lost 0 bases to trimming and J lost 7 bases; unmatched junction nucleotides: 6. The CDR3 sequence is CASSLEGQGYDEAFF. Here the CDR3 DNA reads TGTGCCAGCAGCTTGGAGGGACAGGGGTATGATGAAGCTTTCTTT.

This clone occurred once. The chain links TRBV3-1 (or the pseudogene TRBV3-2) to TRBJ1-4, with D unclear. The CDR3 has 15 residues. Trimming took 3 bases from V and 8 from J, leaving 16 bases between them. Germline-derived CDR1 and CDR2 are LGHDT and YNNKEL (reference sequence). The CDR3 reads CASSHREGLREKLFF. DNA for the CDR3: TGTGCCAGCAGCCACAGAGAGGGCTTAAGGGAAAAACTGTTTTTT.

Remarks on this clone: At one of its ends the junction is not consistent with the germline gene, which may arise from a read error. The genes are TRBV7-7 and TRBJ2-1; 11 nucleotides line up with TRBD1. The V gene's germline CDR1 is SSHAT and CDR2 FNYEAQ (reference sequence). The CDR3 is made up of 15 amino acids. For the CDR3, the DNA is TGTGCTAGCAGAAGTGGACAGGGGGCAGGGGATGAGCAGTTCTTC. Encoded protein: CASRSGQGAGDEQFF.

The chain combines TRBV25-1 with TRBJ2-7; D is uncertain. From germline, CDR1 is MGHDK and CDR2 SYGVNS. Trimming removed 1 base at V and 0 bases at J, with 10 bases between. The length of the CDR3 is 15 residues. This chain's CDR3 is CASSESGRTSYEQYF. In nucleotides, the CDR3 is TGTGCCAGCAGTGAATCCGGTCGTACCTCCTACGAGCAGTACTTC.

This sequence joins TRBV6-2 or TRBV6-3 and TRBJ1-2; possibly TRBD1 for D (5 bases). This CDR3 comprises 13 residues. Germline V lookup: CDR1 MNHEY, CDR2 SVGEGT. Trimming cost V 5 bases and J 8 bases, with 15 bases left between them. The CDR3 coding sequence is TGTGCCAGCAGTCCCAGGGTTAGTAAAGGCTACACCTTC. This encodes CASSPRVSKGYTF.

J is TRBJ2-3 and V is TRBV4-3; 11 bases line up with TRBD2. The CDR3 length is 16 residues. Germline V CDR1 and CDR2: LGHNA, YSLEER. V dropped 4 bases and J dropped 5; count of bases not matched to a gene: 8. CDR3 amino acids: CASSPQLAGVLDTQYF. CDR3 DNA: TGCGCCAGCAGCCCTCAACTAGCGGGGGTCCTAGATACGCAGTATTTT.